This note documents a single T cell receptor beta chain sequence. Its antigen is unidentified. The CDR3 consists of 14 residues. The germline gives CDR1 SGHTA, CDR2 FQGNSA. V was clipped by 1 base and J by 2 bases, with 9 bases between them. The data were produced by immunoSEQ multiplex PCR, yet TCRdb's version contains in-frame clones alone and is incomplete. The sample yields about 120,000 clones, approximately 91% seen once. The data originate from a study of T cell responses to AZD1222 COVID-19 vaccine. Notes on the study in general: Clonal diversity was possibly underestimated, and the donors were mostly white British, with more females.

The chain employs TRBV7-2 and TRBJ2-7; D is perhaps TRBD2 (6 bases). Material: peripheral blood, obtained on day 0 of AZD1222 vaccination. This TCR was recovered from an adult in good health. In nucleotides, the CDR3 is TGTGCCAGCAGCTTAGGCGGGGAGCCCTACGAGCAGTACTTC. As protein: CASSLGGEPYEQYF. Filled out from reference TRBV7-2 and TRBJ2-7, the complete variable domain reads GAGVSQSPSNKVTEKGKDVELRCDPISGHTALYWYRQSLGQGLEFLIYFQGNSAPDKSGLPSDRFSAERTGGSVSTLTIQRTQQEDSAVYLCASSLGGEPYEQYFGPGTRLTVT.